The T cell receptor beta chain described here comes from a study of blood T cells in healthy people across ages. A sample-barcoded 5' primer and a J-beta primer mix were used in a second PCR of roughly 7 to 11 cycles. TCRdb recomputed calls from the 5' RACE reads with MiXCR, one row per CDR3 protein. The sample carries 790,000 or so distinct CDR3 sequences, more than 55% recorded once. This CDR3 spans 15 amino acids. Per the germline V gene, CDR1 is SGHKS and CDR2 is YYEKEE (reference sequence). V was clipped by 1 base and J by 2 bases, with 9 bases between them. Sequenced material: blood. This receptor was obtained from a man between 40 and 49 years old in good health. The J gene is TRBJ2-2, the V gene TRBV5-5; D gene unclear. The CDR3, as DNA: TGTGCCAGCAGCTTGCCGCGAACTAACACCGGGGAGCTGTTTTTT. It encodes CASSLPRTNTGELFF. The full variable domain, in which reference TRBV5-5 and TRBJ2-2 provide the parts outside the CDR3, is DAGVTQSPTHLIKTRGQQVTLRCSPISGHKSVSWYQQVLGQGPQFIFQYYEKEERGRGNFPDRFSARQFPNYSSELNVNALLLGDSALYLCASSLPRTNTGELFFGEGSRLTVL.